Each of the 15 T cell receptor beta chains below was sequenced from the same sample in a study of T cell responses to AZD1222 COVID-19 vaccine. The repertoire was sequenced with immunoSEQ multiplex PCR; TCRdb's copy has only in-frame clones and lacks some. The table includes about 190,000 clones, approximately 91% detected once. The sequencing here drew on peripheral blood, taken on day 0 of AZD1222 vaccination. All receptors derive from an adult in good health.

The chain uses TRBV28 and TRBJ2-3, with 8 nucleotides matching TRBD1. The trim removed 5 bases at V and 3 bases at J, leaving 4 bases unmatched. Germline V lookup: CDR1 MDHEN, CDR2 SYDVKM. The CDR3 length is 14 residues. The CDR3 sequence: CASSRDRGTDTQYF. Here the CDR3 DNA reads TGTGCCAGCAGTCGCGACAGGGGAACAGATACGCAGTATTTT.

This chain's CDR3 is CASSPHQVQNTEAFF. DNA of the CDR3: TGTGCCAGCAGCCCCCATCAGGTGCAAAATACTGAAGCTTTCTTT. The chain carries TRBV7-2 and TRBJ1-1; D uncertain. The germline V gene encodes CDR1 SGHTA and CDR2 FQGNSA. This CDR3 contains 15 residues. The V end was cut by 5 bases, the J end by 5 bases, with 18 bases between.

This chain joins TRBV9 and TRBJ2-1, with D possibly called TRBD1 or TRBD2 (5 bases each). The ends were cut back, 2 bases at V and 2 bases at J, with 8 bases in the middle. Per the germline V gene, CDR1 is SGDLS and CDR2 is YYNGEE. The CDR3 is 14 residues long. CDR3 nucleotides: TGTGCCAGCAGCGTCGGGACGGCCTACAATGAGCAGTTCTTC. Protein sequence: CASSVGTAYNEQFF.

The chain has TRBV11-1 and TRBJ1-1; perhaps TRBD1 as D (5 bases). Germline V gene lookup returns CDR1 SGHAT and CDR2 FQDESV (reference sequence). CDR3 length: 14 amino acids. The V and J ends lost 3 bases and 1 base respectively, with 9 bases between them. The CDR3 sequence is CASSFGHRNTEAFF. CDR3 in DNA: TGTGCCAGCAGCTTCGGACATAGGAACACTGAAGCTTTCTTT.

This clone came up a few times. The genes are TRBV27 and TRBJ1-3; no clear D gene. The CDR3 is made up of 17 amino acids. Germline V gene data show CDR1 as MNHEY and CDR2 as SMNVEV (reference sequence). Deletions cut 2 bases from V and 0 bases from J, with 14 bases between. The chain's CDR3 is CASSLRHPDYSGNTIYF. CDR3 in DNA: TGTGCCAGCAGTTTACGGCATCCAGACTACTCTGGAAACACCATATATTTT.

V gene TRBV9 combines with J gene TRBJ2-5, with 12 bases that match TRBD1. V lost 6 bases to trimming and J lost 1 base; unmatched junction nucleotides: 4. CDR1 and CDR2 (germline): SGDLS, YYNGEE. The CDR3 extends over 15 amino acids. CDR3 protein: CASTRDRGPQETQYF. The CDR3 DNA reads TGTGCCAGCACACGGGACAGGGGGCCCCAAGAGACCCAGTACTTC.

This clone was recorded once. One junction end disagrees with the germline gene, perhaps due to a read error. This sequence joins TRBV7-7 and TRBJ2-5; 9 nucleotides agree with TRBD2. The germline V gene has CDR1 SSHAT and CDR2 FNYEAQ (reference sequence). This CDR3 is built from 15 residues. CDR3 region: CASSRRLAVEETQYF. The CDR3 coding sequence is TGTGCTAGCAGCAGACGACTAGCGGTCGAGGAGACCCAGTACTTC. Full variable domain (rest looked up from reference TRBV7-7 and TRBJ2-5): GAGVSQSPRYKVTKRGQDVTLRCDPISSHATLYWYQQALGQGPEFLTYFNYEAQPDKSGLPSDRFSAERPEGSISTLTIQRTEQRDSAMYRCASSRRLAVEETQYFGPGTRLLVL.

CDR3 nucleotides: TGTGCCAGCAGTTACACACTAAACGCGAACACCGGGGAGCTGTTTTTT. Its translation: CASSYTLNANTGELFF. The chain links TRBV6-5 to TRBJ2-2, with no clear D. Germline V gives CDR1 MNHEY, CDR2 SVGAGI. The CDR3 is 16 amino acids. V lost 2 bases to trimming and J lost 0 bases, with 10 bases between them.

The chain uses TRBV28 and TRBJ1-3; D is possibly TRBD1 (5 bases). The germline CDR1 and CDR2 sequences are MDHEN and SYDVKM. V lost 8 bases and J lost 0, with 14 bases in between. There are 15 residues in the CDR3. CDR3 sequence reads: CASRGAGSSGNTIYF. The CDR3 region has the DNA TGTGCCAGCCGGGGTGCAGGGAGCTCTGGAAACACCATATATTTT.

The count of this clone is one. The chain couples TRBV5-4 to TRBJ1-2; D call uncertain. The germline V gene has CDR1 SGHNT and CDR2 YYREEE (reference sequence). The CDR3 totals 13 residues. V shed 3 bases and J shed 1 base, with 7 bases lying between them. DNA for the CDR3: TGTGCCAGCAGCTCTTCTTTTAACTATGGCTACACCTTC. This sequence encodes CASSSSFNYGYTF.

Only one count was recorded for this clone. This chain connects TRBV24-1 to TRBJ2-2; D is unresolved. The CDR3 has 14 amino acids. CDR1 and CDR2 from the germline V gene are KGHDR and SFDVKD. The V gene lost 2 bases and the J gene lost 11 bases, with 14 bases spanning the gap. The CDR3 sequence: CATSDSWTKRELFF. The CDR3 nucleotides are TGTGCCACCAGTGATTCTTGGACGAAAAGAGAGCTGTTTTTT.

This rearrangement joins TRBV5-1 to TRBJ2-7; possibly TRBD2 for D (6 bases). Germline CDR1 is SGHRS and CDR2 is YFSETQ. There are 14 residues in the CDR3. Deletions cut 4 bases from V and 5 bases from J, with 16 bases between. The CDR3 here is CASSDPNPGDEQYF. The CDR3 nucleotides are TGCGCCAGCAGCGACCCAAATCCGGGGGACGAGCAGTACTTC.

The sample holds one count of this clone. The genes are TRBV4-1 and TRBJ1-2, with D unresolved. The CDR3 sequence is 15 residues long. Germline V lookup: CDR1 MGHRA, CDR2 YSYEKL. V was shortened by 0 bases and J by 4 bases, with 12 bases between the two germline ends. The CDR3, as DNA: TGCGCCAGCAGCCAAGAGGTCGCCACATTCTATGGCTACACCTTC. Amino acids: CASSQEVATFYGYTF.

V usage is TRBV5-1 and J usage is TRBJ2-5; D may match TRBD1 or TRBD2 (5 bases each). There are 18 residues in the CDR3. The germline V gene has CDR1 SGHRS and CDR2 YFSETQ. Trimming pared 4 bases from V and 0 bases from J, leaving 22 bases between. This chain's CDR3 is CASSPRLGVLGYQETQYF. The CDR3 coding sequence is TGCGCCAGCAGCCCCCGGTTGGGGGTGTTGGGCTACCAAGAGACCCAGTACTTC.

This sequence joins TRBV5-5 and TRBJ2-7; D is undetermined. This CDR3 contains 15 residues. Germline CDR1 and CDR2: SGHKS and YYEKEE (reference sequence). Trimming stripped 1 base from V and 4 bases from J, with 15 bases between. The CDR3 reads CASSLNHIQRYEQYF. In DNA, the CDR3 is TGTGCCAGCAGCTTGAATCATATCCAGAGATACGAGCAGTACTTC.